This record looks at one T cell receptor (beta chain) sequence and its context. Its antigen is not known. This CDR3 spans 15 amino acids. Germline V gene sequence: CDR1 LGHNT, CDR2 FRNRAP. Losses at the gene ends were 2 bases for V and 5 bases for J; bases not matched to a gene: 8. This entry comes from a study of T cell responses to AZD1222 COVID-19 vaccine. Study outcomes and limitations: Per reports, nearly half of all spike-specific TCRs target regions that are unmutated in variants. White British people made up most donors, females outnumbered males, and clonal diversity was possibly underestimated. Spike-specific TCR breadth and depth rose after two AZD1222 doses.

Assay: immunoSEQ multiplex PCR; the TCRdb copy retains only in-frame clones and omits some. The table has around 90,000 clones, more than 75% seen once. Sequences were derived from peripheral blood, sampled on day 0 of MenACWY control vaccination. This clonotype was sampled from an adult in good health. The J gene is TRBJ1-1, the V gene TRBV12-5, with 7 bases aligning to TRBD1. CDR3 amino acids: CASGLSRQGVTEAFF. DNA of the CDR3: TGTGCTAGTGGTTTGTCCCGACAGGGAGTAACTGAAGCTTTCTTT.